This T cell receptor beta chain came from a study of CD8+CD57+ T cells in acquired aplastic anemia (dated 2018 in TCRdb). Regarding the study in general: Extracted DNA from sorted CD4+ and CD8+ cells averaged approximately 3 ug, ranging from 0.2 to 27.4 ug. A CD8+CD57+ expansion meant a frequency higher than the mean frequency seen in healthy subjects.

Genomic DNA was used as template for profiling of TCR beta VDJ combinations and CDR3 sequences. An Illumina HiSeq 2000 was the platform used for TCR repertoire sequencing. In the paper's pipeline: Repertoire assessment relied on Simpson's diversity index, CDR3 size and DJ length profiles, and TRBV/TRBJ rearrangement plots. The immunodominant clone was defined as the most abundant DNA sequence in deep sequencing data. CDR3 amino acid sequences were screened for sharing across subjects and compared with published repertoires and the VDJdb database. Using fastp trimming at Q25 and MiXCR clonotype assembly, TCRdb reanalyzed the public sequencing data and kept in-frame beta chains. A single entry per CDR3 protein holds the most common genes and DNA from its merged rows. These V and J calls are TCRdb output, not the study's own analysis. The sample profile shows 150,000 or so distinct CDR3 sequences; 48% of them were found once. The ten most abundant clones make up roughly 29% of the sample.

Findings and caveats that apply to the study as a whole: About 30 CD8+ CDR3 sequences were found in both patients and controls but appeared to be highly expressed in patients and within the immunodominant clones of the patients. No significant difference in CD8+ Simpson's diversity was found between patients and healthy controls (P=0.060).

As regards this clonotype: Which antigen it targets is not known. No much larger clone is present one base from it, and per-base qualities are unavailable.

The patients picked for sequencing were ones in whom flow cytometry had shown an expansion of CD8+CD57+ cells. Every patient had a diagnosis of severe acquired aplastic anemia based on International Study of Aplastic Anemia and Agranulocytosis and Camitta criteria. At the time blood was sampled, none of the patients had received any therapy. In the study, sorted CD4+ and CD8+ blood T cells from patients with severe aplastic anemia and from healthy subjects underwent deep sequencing of TCR repertoires. In the USA, patient enrollment took place under clinicaltrials.gov protocols 00001620, 01623167, 00001397, 00071045, 00081523 and 00961064. Ficoll-Paque density gradient centrifugation was used to isolate peripheral blood mononuclear cells. Before DNA was extracted, CD4+ and CD8+ T cells were sorted using either FACS or magnetic beads. From cysteine to phenylalanine, the CDR3 is 12 amino acids long. Kept here is only the CDR3 DNA, which spans 36 bases and is read in frame from base 1. The germline V gene gives CDR1 as ENHRY and CDR2 as SYGVKD. V sheds 3 bases and J sheds 4 bases, leaving 4 bases between their ends.

The sample consisted of sorted CD4+, CD8+, or CD8+CD57+ T cells (not recorded which) from PBMCs. The TCR sequence derives from a human donor with aplastic anemia. The chain joins TRBV10-3 to TRBJ1-3, with the D segment identity uncertain. The DNA is TGTGCCATCAGTGATACCGGAAACACCATATATTTT. Its translation is CAISDTGNTIYF.